A selection of T cell receptor beta chains follows, all from one sample in a study of tumor-infiltrating lymphocytes in primary liver carcinoma. TCRdb redid the calling of the multiplex PCR reads with MiXCR, one entry per CDR3 protein. The sample has about 310,000 distinct CDR3 sequences, roughly three fifths seen once; the top ten hold 15% to 20%. Material for sequencing was peripheral blood. Source of these receptors: a woman aged 25 to 39 with primary liver carcinoma and hepatitis B virus infection. Both conserved end residues are part of each CDR3. Where a row states a size, it is once, few, many or the class of an expanded clone; other rows omit it.

clone_size v_call cdr3_aa
many TRBV6-6 CASTPTGNVDEQFF
- TRBV11-2 CASSLVDTSQETQYF
many TRBV29-1 CSVPTGMVETQYF
- TRBV12-3/TRBV12-4 CTSFRSGKATGELFF
- TRBV12-3/TRBV12-4 CASSPMVEIDTQYF
many TRBV6-6 CASTSPRSWTSRDNEQFF
- TRBV4-1 CASSQLPTFGEQYF
- TRBV6-5 CANSYSQGSNQPQHF
- TRBV4-1 CASSPADGTDTQYF
- TRBV21-1 CASSKASGRGHNEQFF
- TRBV7-9 CASRLAGEGNEQFF
- TRBV5-1 CASRYRIGVDTGELFF
- TRBV11-1 CTSSLEHIREQFF
many TRBV5-4 CASSLGGAGTYNEQFF
- TRBV6-2/TRBV6-3 CVSSDGTGSADTQYF
- TRBV6-6 CASGWDRKSGGDQETQYF
- TRBV5-1 CASSKRSGRVDEQFF
- TRBV12-3/TRBV12-4 CASSSTWGPSGTNVLTF
few TRBV5-5 CASSLTGQGAYEQYF
- TRBV4-1 CASSQVAAGHNEQFF
many TRBV11-2 CASSLDRVTAAFF
- TRBV11-2 CASSLRTGKDTQFF
few TRBV12-3/TRBV12-4 CASSNHRWDTGRSYEQYF
- TRBV30 CAWRGASSYEQYF
few TRBV4-1 CASSQGVRGRSTDMQYF
many TRBV4-2 CASSQRTSGANTGELFF
- TRBV28 CASSPYSVGIEKLFF
- TRBV4-1 CASSQEGTGATDTQYF
- TRBV7-9 CASTGRGYEQYF
few TRBV6-1 CASSVMVGQGVYGYTF
few TRBV6-1 CASSLQGSTTEAFF
- TRBV28 CASRSDSKETQYF
- TRBV29-1 CSVDGIANTGELFF
- TRBV11-2 CDSSGGGIYNGQFF
- TRBV24-1 CATRGQGATGELFF
- TRBV28 CASRKRKTQYF
- TRBV5-4 CASSLEGFDGELFF
few TRBV10-3 CAISPGQDTDTQYF
few TRBV28 CASSLFLSYEQYF
- TRBV6-5 CASSYGSDYEQYF
- TRBV6-1 CAGSGNRVNEQFF
- TRBV28 CASRTTGGETQYF
- TRBV5-1 CPSSLGSSGSATGELFF
- TRBV6-2/TRBV6-3 CASTPGRQGYHDQYF
- TRBV7-9 CASSKAPGLAGGPNRHEQYF
- TRBV25-1 CASSVGVTSNEQFF
- TRBV6-5 CAGFSPSTGLSSYNEQFF
once TRBV11-2 CASSPGGGRSYEQYF
- TRBV11-3 CASSVGTSGRSGQFF
many TRBV12-3/TRBV12-4 CASSLGQPTEAFF
- TRBV11-3 CVSGRNRGANEKLFF
- TRBV11-2 CACSILRAGAGDTQYF
few TRBV12-3/TRBV12-4 CASSFAPSIEETQYF
once TRBV11-2 CASSLQNPFTGTQYF
- TRBV29-1 CSAKDGGSDMQYF